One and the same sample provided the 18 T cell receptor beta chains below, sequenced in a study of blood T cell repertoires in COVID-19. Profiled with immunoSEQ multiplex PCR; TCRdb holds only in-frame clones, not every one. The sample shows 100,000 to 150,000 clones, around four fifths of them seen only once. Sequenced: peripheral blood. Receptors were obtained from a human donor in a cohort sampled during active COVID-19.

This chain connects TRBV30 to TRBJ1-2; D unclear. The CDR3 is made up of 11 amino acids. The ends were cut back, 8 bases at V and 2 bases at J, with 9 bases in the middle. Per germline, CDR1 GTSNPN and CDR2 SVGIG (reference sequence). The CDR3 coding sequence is TGTGCCAGAACAGAGAACTATGGCTACACCTTC. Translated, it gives CARTENYGYTF.

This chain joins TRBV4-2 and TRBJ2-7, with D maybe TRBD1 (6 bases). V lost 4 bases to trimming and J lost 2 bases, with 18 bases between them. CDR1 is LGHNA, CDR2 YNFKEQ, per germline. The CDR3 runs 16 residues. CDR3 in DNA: TGTGCCAGCAGCCCACACTCCGCGGACAGAACCTACGAGCAGTACTTC. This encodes CASSPHSADRTYEQYF.

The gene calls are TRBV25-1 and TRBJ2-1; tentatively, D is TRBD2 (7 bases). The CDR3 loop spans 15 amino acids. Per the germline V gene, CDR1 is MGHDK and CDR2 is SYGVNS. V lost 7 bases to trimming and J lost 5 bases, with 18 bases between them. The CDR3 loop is CASNSAGALDNEQFF. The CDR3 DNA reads TGTGCCAGCAACTCTGCGGGGGCTCTCGACAATGAGCAGTTCTTC.

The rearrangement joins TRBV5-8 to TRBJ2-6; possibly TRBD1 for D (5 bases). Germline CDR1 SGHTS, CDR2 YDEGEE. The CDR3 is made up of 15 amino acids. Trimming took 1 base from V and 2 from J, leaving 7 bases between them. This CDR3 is CASSLKGTGANVLTF. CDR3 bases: TGTGCCAGCAGCTTGAAGGGGACTGGGGCCAACGTCCTGACTTTC. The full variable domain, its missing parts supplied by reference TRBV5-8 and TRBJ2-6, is EAGVTQSPTHLIKTRGQQATLRCSPISGHTSVYWYQQALGLGLQFLLWYDEGEERNRGNFPPRFSGRQFPNYSSELNVNALELEDSALYLCASSLKGTGANVLTFGAGSRLTVL.

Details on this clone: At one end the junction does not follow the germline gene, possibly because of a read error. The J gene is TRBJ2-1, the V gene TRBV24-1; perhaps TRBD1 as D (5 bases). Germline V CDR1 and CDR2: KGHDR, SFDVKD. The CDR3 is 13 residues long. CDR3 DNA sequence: TGTGCCACCAGTGATTCGCGAGGACACCTCACCCTCTTC. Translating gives CATSDSRGHLTLF.

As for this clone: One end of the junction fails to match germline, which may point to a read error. CDR3 in amino acids: CASSLKLFQETQYF. CDR3 DNA: TGTGCTAGCAGCTTAAAGCTATTTCAAGAGACCCAGTACTTC. The chain links TRBV7-7 to TRBJ2-5, with unresolved D. Germline CDR1 and CDR2: SSHAT and FNYEAQ (reference sequence). The CDR3 consists of 14 residues.

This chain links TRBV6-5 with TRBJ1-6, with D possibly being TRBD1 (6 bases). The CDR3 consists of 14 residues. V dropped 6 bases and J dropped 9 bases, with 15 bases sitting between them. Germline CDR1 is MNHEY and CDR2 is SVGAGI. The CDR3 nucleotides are TGTGCCAGCAGGGTAATGGCAGGGGCTTCACCCCTCCACTTT. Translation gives CASRVMAGASPLHF.

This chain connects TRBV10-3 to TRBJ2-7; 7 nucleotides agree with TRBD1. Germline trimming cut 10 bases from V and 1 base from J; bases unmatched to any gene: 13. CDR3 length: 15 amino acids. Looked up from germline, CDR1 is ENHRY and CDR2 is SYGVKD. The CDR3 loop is CATRRGQDRSYEQYF. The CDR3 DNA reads TGTGCCACCCGAAGGGGGCAGGATCGTTCCTACGAGCAGTACTTC.

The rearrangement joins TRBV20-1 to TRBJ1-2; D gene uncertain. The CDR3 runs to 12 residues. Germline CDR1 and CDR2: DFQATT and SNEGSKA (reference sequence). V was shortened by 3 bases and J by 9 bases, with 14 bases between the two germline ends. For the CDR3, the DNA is TGCAGTGCTAGTAAGCCACCCATGAGCTACACCTTC. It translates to CSASKPPMSYTF.

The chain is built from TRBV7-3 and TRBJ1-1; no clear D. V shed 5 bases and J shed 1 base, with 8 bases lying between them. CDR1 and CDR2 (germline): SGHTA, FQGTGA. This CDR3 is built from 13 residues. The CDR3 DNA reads TGTGCCAGCAGCCGGGTTAAGAACACTGAAGCTTTCTTT. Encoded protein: CASSRVKNTEAFF.

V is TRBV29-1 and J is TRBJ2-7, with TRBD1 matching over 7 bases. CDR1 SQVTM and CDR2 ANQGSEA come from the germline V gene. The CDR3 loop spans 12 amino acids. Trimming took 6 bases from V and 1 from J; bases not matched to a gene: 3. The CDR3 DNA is TGCAGCGTAGGGGACAGATCCTACGAGCAGTACTTC. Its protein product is CSVGDRSYEQYF.

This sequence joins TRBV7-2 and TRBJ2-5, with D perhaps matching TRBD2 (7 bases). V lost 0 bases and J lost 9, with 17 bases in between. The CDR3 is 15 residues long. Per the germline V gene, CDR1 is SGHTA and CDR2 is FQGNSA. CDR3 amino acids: CASSLARGGGTAQYF. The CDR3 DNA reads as TGTGCCAGCAGCTTAGCTCGTGGGGGGGGCACGGCCCAGTACTTC.

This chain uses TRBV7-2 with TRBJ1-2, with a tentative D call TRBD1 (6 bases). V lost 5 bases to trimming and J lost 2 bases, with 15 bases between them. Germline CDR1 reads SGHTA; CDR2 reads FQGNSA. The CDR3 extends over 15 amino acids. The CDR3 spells CASSRTWGPNYGYTF. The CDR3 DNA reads TGTGCCAGCAGCCGGACCTGGGGGCCGAACTATGGCTACACCTTC.

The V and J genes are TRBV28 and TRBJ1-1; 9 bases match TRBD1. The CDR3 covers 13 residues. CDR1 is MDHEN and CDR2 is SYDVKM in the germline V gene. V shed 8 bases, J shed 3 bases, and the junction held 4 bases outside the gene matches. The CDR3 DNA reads TGTGCCAGCTTGACAGGGGGGTACACTGAAGCTTTCTTT. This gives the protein CASLTGGYTEAFF. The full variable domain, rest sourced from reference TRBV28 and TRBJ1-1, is DVKVTQSSRYLVKRTGEKVFLECVQDMDHENMFWYRQDPGLGLRLIYFSYDVKMKEKGDIPEGYSVSREKKERFSLILESASTNQTSMYLCASLTGGYTEAFFGQGTRLTVV.

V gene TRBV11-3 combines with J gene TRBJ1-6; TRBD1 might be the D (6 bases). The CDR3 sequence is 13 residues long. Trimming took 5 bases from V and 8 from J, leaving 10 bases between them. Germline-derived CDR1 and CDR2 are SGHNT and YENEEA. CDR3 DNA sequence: TGTGCCAGCAGCCAGGGGACCGATTCACCCCTCCACTTT. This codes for CASSQGTDSPLHF.

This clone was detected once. The CDR3: CASRDRDSYNEQFF. The CDR3 DNA reads TGTGCCAGCAGAGACAGGGACTCCTACAATGAGCAGTTCTTC. The rearrangement joins TRBV6-5 to TRBJ2-1; 7 positions match TRBD1. There are 14 residues in the CDR3. The V segment lost 6 bases and the J segment 0 bases; nucleotides outside the gene matches: 2. Germline CDR1 and CDR2: MNHEY and SVGAGI.

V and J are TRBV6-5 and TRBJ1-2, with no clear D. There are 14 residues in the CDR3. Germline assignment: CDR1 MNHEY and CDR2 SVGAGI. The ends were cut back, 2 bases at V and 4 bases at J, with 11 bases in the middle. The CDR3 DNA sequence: TGTGCCAGCAGTTACGGCCGGAGGACCTATGGCTACACCTTC. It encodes CASSYGRRTYGYTF.

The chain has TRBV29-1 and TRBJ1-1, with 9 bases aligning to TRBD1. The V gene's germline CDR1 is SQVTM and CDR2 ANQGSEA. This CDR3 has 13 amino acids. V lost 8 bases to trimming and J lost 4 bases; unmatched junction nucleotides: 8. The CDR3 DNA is TGCAGCACCGGACAGGGGTGGAGCACTGAAGCTTTCTTT. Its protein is CSTGQGWSTEAFF.